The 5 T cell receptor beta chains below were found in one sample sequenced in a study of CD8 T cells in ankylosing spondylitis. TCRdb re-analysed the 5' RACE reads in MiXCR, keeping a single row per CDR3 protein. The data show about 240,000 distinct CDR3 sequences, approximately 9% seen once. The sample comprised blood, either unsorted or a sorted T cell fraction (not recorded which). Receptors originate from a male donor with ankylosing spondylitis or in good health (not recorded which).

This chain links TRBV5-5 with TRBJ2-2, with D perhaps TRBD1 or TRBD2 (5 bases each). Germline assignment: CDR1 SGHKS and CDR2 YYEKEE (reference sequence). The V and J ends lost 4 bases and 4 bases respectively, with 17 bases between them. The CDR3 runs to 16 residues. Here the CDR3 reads CASSPPAGASTGELFF. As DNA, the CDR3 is TGTGCCAGCAGCCCCCCCGCCGGGGCTAGCACCGGGGAGCTGTTTTTT.

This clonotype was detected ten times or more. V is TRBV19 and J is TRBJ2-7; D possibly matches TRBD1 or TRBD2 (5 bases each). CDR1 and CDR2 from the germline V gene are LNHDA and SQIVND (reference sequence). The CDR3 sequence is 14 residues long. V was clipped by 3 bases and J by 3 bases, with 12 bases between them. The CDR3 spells CASSIGTVVYEQYF. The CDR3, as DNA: TGTGCCAGTAGTATCGGGACGGTCGTCTACGAGCAGTACTTC.

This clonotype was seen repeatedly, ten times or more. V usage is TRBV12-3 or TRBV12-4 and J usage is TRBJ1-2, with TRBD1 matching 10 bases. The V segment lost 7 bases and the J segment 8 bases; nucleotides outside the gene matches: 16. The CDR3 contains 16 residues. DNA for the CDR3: TGTGCCAGCACCATGGAGCCGGGACAGGGGTCTCGCGGCTACACCTTC. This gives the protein CASTMEPGQGSRGYTF.

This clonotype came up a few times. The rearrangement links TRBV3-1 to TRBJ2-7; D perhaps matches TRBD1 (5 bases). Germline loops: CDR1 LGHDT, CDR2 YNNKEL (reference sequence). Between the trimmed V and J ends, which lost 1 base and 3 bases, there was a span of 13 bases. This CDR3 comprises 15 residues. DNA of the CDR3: TGTGCCAGCAGCCAAGGCAGGGCTTCCTTCTACGAGCAGTACTTC. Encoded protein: CASSQGRASFYEQYF.

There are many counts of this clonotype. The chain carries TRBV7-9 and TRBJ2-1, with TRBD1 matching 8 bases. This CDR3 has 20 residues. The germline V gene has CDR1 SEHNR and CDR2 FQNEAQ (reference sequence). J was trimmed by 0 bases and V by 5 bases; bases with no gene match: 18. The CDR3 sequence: CASSLRLGQDLTSSYNEQFF. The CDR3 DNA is TGTGCCAGCAGCCTCCGCCTGGGACAGGACTTAACAAGCTCCTACAATGAGCAGTTCTTC.